The sequence of this T cell receptor beta chain was determined in a study of cytomegalovirus exposure and HLA in healthy donors. Germline V gives CDR1 MNHEY, CDR2 SVGAGI. V trimming: 4 bases; J trimming: 3 bases; junction bases outside the gene matches: 11. The CDR3 extends over 16 amino acids. Broader study findings: In an earlier analysis, productive rearrangement rates for most beta V segments clustered near 87% or 30%. A later analysis reportedly found fewer N-insertions in an Asian-associated ancestry cluster than the approximately 660-donor mean.

PCR involved 60 Vbeta and 13 Jbeta primers. Profiled with immunoSEQ multiplex PCR; TCRdb holds only in-frame clones, not every one. The table records under 150,000 clones, about four fifths of them present only once. As to this clone: Antigen specificity is unknown.

This chain joins TRBV6-5 and TRBJ2-7; 8 bases are shared with TRBD2. This TCR derives from a male donor in good health and CMV-seronegative. Sequences were obtained from PBMCs. CDR3 residues: CASSSPRAGDRYEQYF. In DNA form, the CDR3 reads TGTGCCAGCAGTTCACCTCGAGCGGGGGACCGCTACGAGCAGTACTTC.